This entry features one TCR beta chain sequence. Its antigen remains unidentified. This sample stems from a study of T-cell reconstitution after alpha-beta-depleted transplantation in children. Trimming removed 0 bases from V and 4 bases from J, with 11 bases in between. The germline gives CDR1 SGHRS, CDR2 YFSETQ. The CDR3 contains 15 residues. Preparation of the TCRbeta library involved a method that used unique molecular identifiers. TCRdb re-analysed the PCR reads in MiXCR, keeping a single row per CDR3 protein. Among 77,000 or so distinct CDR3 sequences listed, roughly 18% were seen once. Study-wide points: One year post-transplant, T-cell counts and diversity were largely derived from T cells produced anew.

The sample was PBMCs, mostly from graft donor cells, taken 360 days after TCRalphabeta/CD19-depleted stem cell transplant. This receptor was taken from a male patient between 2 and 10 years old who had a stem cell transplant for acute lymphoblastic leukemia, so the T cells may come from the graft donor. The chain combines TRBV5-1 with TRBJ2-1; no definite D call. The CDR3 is CASSLAYREYNEQFF. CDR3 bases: TGCGCCAGCAGCTTGGCCTATCGCGAGTACAATGAGCAGTTCTTC.